The 30 T cell receptor beta chains below come from one sample, sequenced in a study of beta chain features in type 1 diabetes. Study-level findings and limits: Moderately but significantly shorter TCRB CDR3s were found in Type 1 diabetes patients in all four CD4+ subsets.

These TCRs' antigens remain unknown. Every bit of the isolated RNA underwent reverse transcription, so sequencing read expressed TCRB transcripts. Libraries were prepared by immunoSEQ multiplex PCR; TCRdb keeps only in-frame clonotypes and omits some of them. The top ten clones hold about 0.02% of a sample with 550,000 to 850,000 clones, roughly an eighth of them seen once. The sequenced material came from naive CD4+ T cells from blood. The receptor set was obtained from a man between 18 and 35 years old with type 1 diabetes.

The chain carries TRBV28 and TRBJ2-7; D might be TRBD1 (6 bases). Trimming removed 6 bases from V and 2 bases from J, with 14 bases in between. The CDR3 is 14 amino acids. Germline CDR1 reads MDHEN; CDR2 reads SYDVKM. The CDR3 DNA reads as TGTGCCAGCAGCTCCGCCGGGACACCCTACGAGCAGTACTTC. This sequence encodes CASSSAGTPYEQYF.

The chain couples TRBV11-3 to TRBJ2-1; maybe TRBD2 (6 bases). The germline gives CDR1 SGHNT, CDR2 YENEEA. This CDR3 spans 14 amino acids. The V end was cut by 3 bases, the J end by 4 bases, with 10 bases between. CDR3 loop: CASSFDGGYNEQFF. CDR3 DNA: TGTGCCAGCAGCTTTGACGGGGGTTACAATGAGCAGTTCTTC.

There are a few counts of this clone. The chain is built from TRBV2 and TRBJ2-5; 9 bases agree with TRBD1. V shed 4 bases and J 4 bases; nucleotides not matched to a gene: 7. Germline CDR1 is SNHLY and CDR2 is FYNNEI. This CDR3 spans 15 amino acids. CDR3 DNA sequence: TGTGCCAGCAGTGCCGAACAGGGGGCAAGAGAGACCCAGTACTTC. As protein: CASSAEQGARETQYF.

Remarks on this clone: Additional DNA sequences in this sample encode the identical CDR3. V gene TRBV29-1 combines with J gene TRBJ1-2; 11 bases agree with TRBD1. From germline, CDR1 is SQVTM and CDR2 ANQGSEA. After removal of 6 bases from V and 4 bases from J, the junction contained 1 base not matched to a gene. This CDR3 region has 12 residues. CDR3 coding DNA: TGCAGCGTAGGGACAGGGGGCTATGGCTACACCTTC. As protein: CSVGTGGYGYTF.

This clone was counted only a few times. V gene TRBV30 combines with J gene TRBJ2-3; 9 bases are a match to TRBD2. CDR3 length: 14 residues. V was clipped by 3 bases and J by 5 bases; unmatched bases: 6. CDR1 and CDR2 from the germline V gene are GTSNPN and SVGIG (reference sequence). CDR3 nucleotide sequence: TGTGCCTGGAGGCGCGGGGGGGCGGAAGATACGCAGTATTTT. Translating gives CAWRRGGAEDTQYF.

The chain links TRBV5-1 to TRBJ1-4; D may be TRBD1 (5 bases). The CDR3 contains 15 residues. Germline V gene data show CDR1 as SGHRS and CDR2 as YFSETQ. V shed 3 bases and J shed 7 bases, with 16 bases lying between them. The CDR3 spells CASSSLDSFGEKLFF. CDR3 coding DNA: TGCGCCAGCAGCTCATTAGACAGCTTCGGTGAAAAACTGTTTTTT.

In its sample, this clone was seen a few times. The DNA for the CDR3 is TGTGCCAGCAGCCAACAGGGGGCGCCCCCTGGCTACACCTTC. This sequence encodes CASSQQGAPPGYTF. V usage is TRBV5-4 and J usage is TRBJ1-2; 9 bases agree with TRBD1. The CDR3 has 14 residues. Losses at the gene ends were 4 bases for V and 7 bases for J; bases not matched to a gene: 8. Germline loops: CDR1 SGHNT, CDR2 YYREEE (reference sequence).

The chain uses TRBV5-1 and TRBJ1-1; D is ambiguous. This CDR3 is built from 13 residues. V lost 5 bases and J lost 2, with 10 bases in between. CDR1 and CDR2 (germline): SGHRS, YFSETQ. As DNA, the CDR3 is TGCGCCAGCAGTCGTGGATCCAACACTGAAGCTTTCTTT. Translation: CASSRGSNTEAFF.

The gene calls are TRBV30 and TRBJ1-2; D is unclear. Germline V gene sequence: CDR1 GTSNPN, CDR2 SVGIG (reference sequence). This CDR3 region has 14 residues. V dropped 0 bases and J dropped 0 bases, with 8 bases sitting between them. CDR3 loop: CAWSVGSANYGYTF. The CDR3 region has the DNA TGTGCCTGGAGTGTAGGGAGCGCTAACTATGGCTACACCTTC.

This clone has more than one count but fewer than ten. The chain carries TRBV11-3 and TRBJ2-7; no reliable D call. V lost 6 bases and J lost 5, with 11 bases in between. The CDR3 runs to 12 residues. CDR1 and CDR2 from the germline V gene are SGHNT and YENEEA. CDR3 in DNA: TGTGCCAGCAGGGGAAGGGTCCACGAGCAGTACTTC. Translation gives CASRGRVHEQYF.

This clone turned up a few times. Other DNA variants within this sample encode the same CDR3. The rearrangement uses TRBV20-1 and TRBJ2-5, with D unresolved. This CDR3 is 10 amino acids long. Trimming removed 6 bases at V and 3 bases at J, with 5 bases between. Germline CDR1 is DFQATT and CDR2 is SNEGSKA (reference sequence). The CDR3 DNA sequence: TGCAGTGCCTTAGAAGAGACCCAGTACTTC. Translation: CSALEETQYF.

The V gene is TRBV7-6, the J gene TRBJ2-7; 7 positions match TRBD1. The CDR3 covers 14 residues. V lost 2 bases, J lost 3 bases, and 4 bases stayed unmatched. Looked up from germline, CDR1 is SGHVS and CDR2 is FNYEAQ. The CDR3 loop reads CASSLPGQIYEQYF. CDR3 bases: TGTGCCAGCAGCTTACCGGGACAGATCTACGAGCAGTACTTC.

This clone was seen more than once but under ten times. The CDR3 DNA follows: TGTGCCAGCAGTTACTCGAGAGACAGAGATACGCAGTATTTT. Translating gives CASSYSRDRDTQYF. This chain uses TRBV6-5 with TRBJ2-3, with D perhaps matching TRBD1 (5 bases). CDR3 length: 14 amino acids. In germline, CDR1 is MNHEY, CDR2 SVGAGI. V lost 0 bases to trimming and J lost 5 bases, with 9 bases between them.

This clone was seen a few times. The CDR3 bases are TGTGCCAGCAGCTTGGAGGGGGGGCCCAATGAGCAGTTCTTC. Protein: CASSLEGGPNEQFF. The V gene is TRBV5-4, the J gene TRBJ2-1; possibly TRBD2 for D (7 bases). The CDR3 is 14 amino acids. Between the trimmed V and J ends, which lost 0 bases and 6 bases, there was a span of 10 bases. CDR1 and CDR2 (germline): SGHNT, YYREEE (reference sequence). The full variable domain, its missing parts supplied by reference TRBV5-4 and TRBJ2-1, is ETGVTQSPTHLIKTRGQQVTLRCSSQSGHNTVSWYQQALGQGPQFIFQYYREEENGRGNFPPRFSGLQFPNYSSELNVNALELDDSALYLCASSLEGGPNEQFFGPGTRLTVL.

This chain joins TRBV2 and TRBJ2-2; 8 nucleotides match TRBD1. The CDR3 extends over 17 amino acids. Trimming at V came to 1 base and at J to 0 bases, leaving 4 bases not matched to a gene. Germline V gives CDR1 SNHLY, CDR2 FYNNEI. CDR3 nucleotides: TGTGCCAGCAGTGAAGGGCTGACAGGGGCGAACACCGGGGAGCTGTTTTTT. Translation gives CASSEGLTGANTGELFF.

This clone has just a few counts. The chain uses TRBV29-1 and TRBJ1-5; tentative D call: TRBD1 (5 bases). Trimming shortened V by 4 bases and J by 5 bases, and 12 bases separated the two germline ends. Germline V gene sequence: CDR1 SQVTM, CDR2 ANQGSEA. This CDR3 region has 13 residues. The CDR3 sequence: CSVAQGGHQPQHF. DNA of the CDR3: TGCAGCGTTGCCCAGGGTGGACATCAGCCCCAGCATTTT.

The chain couples TRBV5-1 to TRBJ1-6; 7 bases match TRBD1. This CDR3 spans 15 amino acids. V lost 1 base and J lost 5; bases outside the gene matches: 3. The germline V gene encodes CDR1 SGHRS and CDR2 YFSETQ. Here the CDR3 reads CASSLKGQNNSPLHF. In DNA form, the CDR3 reads TGCGCCAGCAGCTTGAAGGGACAGAATAATTCACCCCTCCACTTT. The full variable domain, its missing parts supplied by reference TRBV5-1 and TRBJ1-6, is KAGVTQTPRYLIKTRGQQVTLSCSPISGHRSVSWYQQTPGQGLQFLFEYFSETQRNKGNFPGRFSGRQFSNSRSEMNVSTLELGDSALYLCASSLKGQNNSPLHFGNGTRLTVT.

The chain uses TRBV7-2 and TRBJ1-1; TRBD1 might be the D (5 bases). The CDR3 totals 13 residues. The V gene lost 5 bases and the J gene lost 1 base, with 8 bases spanning the gap. Germline lookup yields CDR1 SGHTA and CDR2 FQGNSA. The CDR3 region has the DNA TGTGCCAGCAGCCAACAGGAGAACACTGAAGCTTTCTTT. As protein: CASSQQENTEAFF.

The table lists this clone with a few counts. This chain uses TRBV9 with TRBJ1-3; D ambiguous. V lost 3 bases and J 0 bases, leaving 16 bases between the germline ends. CDR1 is SGDLS, CDR2 YYNGEE, per germline. This CDR3 region has 17 residues. CDR3 sequence: CASSEHPYSASGNTIYF. CDR3 nucleotide sequence: TGTGCCAGCAGCGAGCACCCATACAGCGCCTCTGGAAACACCATATATTTT.

This clone was counted between two and nine times. This chain uses TRBV15 with TRBJ1-2; D is unresolved. V lost 7 bases, J lost 7 bases, and 22 bases lay in between. From germline, CDR1 is LNHNV and CDR2 YYDKDF (reference sequence). This CDR3 comprises 15 residues. This CDR3 reads CATTWVGLENTGYTF. DNA of the CDR3: TGTGCCACCACCTGGGTGGGCCTCGAAAATACTGGCTACACCTTC.

There are a few counts of this clone. Other DNA sequences in the same sample also yield this CDR3. The chain joins TRBV7-9 to TRBJ1-5, with D perhaps TRBD1 (6 bases). CDR1 is SEHNR and CDR2 is FQNEAQ in the germline V gene (reference sequence). With 1 base removed from V and 0 bases from J, the gap between germline ends came to 7 bases. CDR3 length equals 15 residues. CDR3 bases: TGTGCCAGCAGCTTAGTAGGGGGTAGCAATCAGCCCCAGCATTTT. Its protein product is CASSLVGGSNQPQHF.

This clone was found a few times. The gene calls are TRBV5-1 and TRBJ1-6, with a possible D match to TRBD1 (5 bases). This CDR3 contains 14 residues. CDR1 and CDR2 from the germline V gene are SGHRS and YFSETQ. The V and J ends lost 4 bases and 7 bases respectively, with 12 bases between them. The CDR3 DNA reads TGCGCCAGCAGCGAGGGACCCGCCAATTCACCCCTCCACTTT. Its protein product is CASSEGPANSPLHF.

The chain uses TRBV4-2 and TRBJ2-1; D is possibly TRBD1 (5 bases). Germline CDR1 LGHNA, CDR2 YNFKEQ. The germline V and J ends were trimmed by 2 bases and 4 bases, with 15 bases remaining between them. The CDR3 is 16 residues long. The CDR3 DNA reads TGTGCCAGCAGCCAATCGATCAGGGCGCCGTACAATGAGCAGTTCTTC. Residues: CASSQSIRAPYNEQFF.

The J gene is TRBJ1-1, the V gene TRBV6-5; unclear D gene. The CDR3 is 13 residues long. The germline CDR1 and CDR2 sequences are MNHEY and SVGAGI. Trimming pared 8 bases from V and 4 bases from J, leaving 14 bases between. The DNA for the CDR3 is TGTGCCAGCTCAAGGTCGAGGAGCACTGAAGCTTTCTTT. Translating gives CASSRSRSTEAFF.

This clone was picked up a small number of times. The CDR3 reads CASSLGRRDGYTF. The CDR3 DNA is TGTGCCAGCAGTTTGGGACGGAGGGATGGCTACACCTTC. The chain combines TRBV28 with TRBJ1-2; D possibly corresponds to TRBD1 (5 bases). The germline V gene has CDR1 MDHEN and CDR2 SYDVKM. This CDR3 is built from 13 residues. Trimming stripped 3 bases from V and 6 bases from J, with 11 bases between.

The table lists this clone with a few counts. The chain is built from TRBV5-4 and TRBJ2-3; 8 bases agree with TRBD2. Germline trimming cut 3 bases from V and 0 bases from J; bases unmatched to any gene: 6. This CDR3 has 16 residues. The germline V gene encodes CDR1 SGHNT and CDR2 YYREEE (reference sequence). DNA of the CDR3: TGTGCCAGCAGCTCGCGGGGGGTAACTAGCACAGATACGCAGTATTTT. This codes for CASSSRGVTSTDTQYF.

V usage is TRBV11-3 and J usage is TRBJ2-1; D call uncertain. The germline V gene encodes CDR1 SGHNT and CDR2 YENEEA. This CDR3 spans 14 amino acids. The germline V and J ends were trimmed by 4 bases and 4 bases, with 11 bases remaining between them. The CDR3 region has the DNA TGTGCCAGCAGCTCCTCAGGAACTTACAATGAGCAGTTCTTC. Amino acid sequence: CASSSSGTYNEQFF.

This clone turned up a few times. The chain uses TRBV7-2 and TRBJ1-2; no definite D call. V lost 6 bases to trimming and J lost 5 bases, with 13 bases between them. The CDR3 loop spans 13 amino acids. The germline V gene encodes CDR1 SGHTA and CDR2 FQGNSA. DNA of the CDR3: TGTGCCAGCAGAGAGGCGCAGGAGTATGGCTACACCTTC. It is translated as CASREAQEYGYTF.

This clone was observed a few times. This chain connects TRBV9 to TRBJ2-7, with D maybe TRBD1 (7 bases). V lost 2 bases and J lost 7, with 13 bases in between. There are 13 residues in the CDR3. Germline V CDR1 and CDR2: SGDLS, YYNGEE. CDR3 residues: CASSVRQGGEQYF. Written as DNA, the CDR3 is TGTGCCAGCAGCGTCCGACAGGGAGGTGAGCAGTACTTC. The full variable domain, completed using reference TRBV9 and TRBJ2-7, is DSGVTQTPKHLITATGQRVTLRCSPRSGDLSVYWYQQSLDQGLQFLIQYYNGEERAKGNILERFSAQQFPDLHSELNLSSLELGDSALYFCASSVRQGGEQYFGPGTRLTVT.

This clone showed up just a few times. This chain links TRBV14 with TRBJ2-2; weak D call: TRBD1 (6 bases). The CDR3 contains 16 residues. V was shortened by 1 base and J by 3 bases, with 12 bases between the two germline ends. Germline assignment: CDR1 SGHDN and CDR2 FVKESK. Here the CDR3 reads CASSQGGTLHTGELFF. In DNA, the CDR3 is TGTGCCAGCAGCCAAGGAGGGACACTCCACACCGGGGAGCTGTTTTTT.